This TCR beta chain came from a study of Ad26.COV2.S vaccination and SARS-CoV-2 variants. The V gene's germline CDR1 is LGHDT and CDR2 YNNKEL (reference sequence). This CDR3 is 16 amino acids long. Trimming took off 4 bases at V and 4 bases at J, with 19 bases between the two ends. The table came from immunoSEQ multiplex PCR; TCRdb's copy has only in-frame clones and leaves some out. This table holds about 180,000 clones, about 83% found once. Here the sequenced sample was peripheral blood, taken after recovery from COVID-19. The V gene is TRBV3-1 (or the pseudogene TRBV3-2), the J gene TRBJ2-5; TRBD2 might be the D (6 bases). This TCR derives from a human donor who had recovered from COVID-19. Here the CDR3 reads CASSPQVGGVSETQYF. CDR3 nucleotides: TGTGCCAGCAGCCCCCAGGTTGGCGGGGTTTCAGAGACCCAGTACTTC.